This T cell receptor (beta chain) was observed in a study of spatial heterogeneity in lung cancer. Study-level findings and limits: The study found that expanded intratumoral alpha and beta TCR counts tracked tumor mutation counts.

Time point defined: sample taken at primary tumor resection. This CDR3 region has 14 residues. Germline V gene data show CDR1 as MNHEY and CDR2 as SVGEGT. Trimming shortened V by 0 bases and J by 5 bases, and 10 bases separated the two germline ends. One entry per CDR3 protein, called by TCRdb with MiXCR from the 5' RACE reads. Of fewer than 7,000 distinct CDR3 sequences in the sample, roughly 7.4% were seen once. This clonotype was counted at least ten times. What it binds is unknown. The V and J genes are TRBV6-2 or TRBV6-3 and TRBJ2-5; the D is unclear. The TCR sequence derives from a female donor with early-stage non-small cell lung cancer. Sample: lung tumor tissue, taken at surgery. CDR3 coding DNA: TGTGCCAGCAGTTACTCGGGTAGCTACGAGACCCAGTACTTC. Its protein product is CASSYSGSYETQYF.